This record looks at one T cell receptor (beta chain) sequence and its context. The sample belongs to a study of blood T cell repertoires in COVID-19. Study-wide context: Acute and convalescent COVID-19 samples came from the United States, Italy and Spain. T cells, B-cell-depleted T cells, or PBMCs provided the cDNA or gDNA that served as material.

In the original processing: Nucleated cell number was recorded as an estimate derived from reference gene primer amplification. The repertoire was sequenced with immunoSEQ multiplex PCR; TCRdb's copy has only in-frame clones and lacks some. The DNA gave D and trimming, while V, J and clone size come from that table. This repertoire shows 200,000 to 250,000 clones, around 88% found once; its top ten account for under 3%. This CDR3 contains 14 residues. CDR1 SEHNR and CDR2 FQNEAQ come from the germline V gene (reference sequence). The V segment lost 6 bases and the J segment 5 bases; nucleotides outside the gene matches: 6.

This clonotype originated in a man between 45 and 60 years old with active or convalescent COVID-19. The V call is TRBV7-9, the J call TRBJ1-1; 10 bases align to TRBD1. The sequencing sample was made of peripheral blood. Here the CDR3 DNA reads TGTGCCAGCAGTACAGGACAGGGGGAAACTGAAGCTTTCTTT. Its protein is CASSTGQGETEAFF.